The 9 T cell receptor beta chains listed next were all sequenced from one sample in a study of PD-1 blockade in classical Hodgkin lymphoma. The time point: newly diagnosed, previously untreated cHL patient sample. TCRdb's table, derived via immunoSEQ multiplex PCR, lists solely in-frame clones and lacks some. The table lists 47,000 or so clones, roughly 93% of them singletons. Sequencing used peripheral blood mononuclear cells (PBMCs). Source of these receptors: a human donor with classical Hodgkin lymphoma.

This chain links TRBV10-1 with TRBJ1-2; D might be TRBD1 (5 bases). CDR3 length: 13 amino acids. CDR1 is WNHNN, CDR2 SYGVQD, per germline (reference sequence). V was shortened by 5 bases and J by 5 bases, with 12 bases between the two germline ends. CDR3 sequence: CASSKDPGYGYTF. The CDR3 DNA reads as TGCGCCAGCAGTAAGGACCCAGGGTATGGCTACACCTTC.

By frequency in the sample, this clone is medium-sized (0.01 to 0.1%). This chain uses TRBV7-9 with TRBJ1-4, with D perhaps TRBD1 (5 bases). In germline, CDR1 is SEHNR, CDR2 FQNEAQ (reference sequence). Trimming cost V 1 base and J 8 bases, with 17 bases left between them. The length of the CDR3 is 16 residues. The CDR3 bases are TGTGCCAGCAGCTTAGACTCAACCGGGACGTCAGAAAAACTGTTTTTT. Protein product: CASSLDSTGTSEKLFF.

This clone was found once. This chain joins TRBV7-2 and TRBJ2-1; D remains ambiguous. Trimming pared 5 bases from V and 9 bases from J, leaving 8 bases between. The CDR3 sequence is 11 residues long. The germline CDR1 and CDR2 sequences are SGHTA and FQGNSA. CDR3: CASSRLGEQFF. The CDR3 DNA sequence: TGTGCCAGCAGCCGGTTAGGTGAGCAGTTCTTC.

The chain links TRBV6-5 to TRBJ1-1; maybe TRBD1 (6 bases). Germline CDR1 MNHEY, CDR2 SVGAGI. With 2 bases removed from V and 5 bases from J, the gap between germline ends came to 12 bases. The CDR3 covers 14 residues. CDR3 DNA: TGTGCCAGCAGTTACGGATCGGGGGCGACTGAAGCTTTCTTT. It specifies CASSYGSGATEAFF.

The chain recombines TRBV6-1 with TRBJ1-4; TRBD1 matches 10 bases. The CDR3 loop spans 14 amino acids. Germline CDR1 is MNHNS and CDR2 is SASEGT. V lost 6 bases and J lost 5; bases outside the gene matches: 3. The CDR3 is CASSDRGRNEKLFF. In nucleotides, the CDR3 is TGTGCCAGCAGCGACAGGGGGCGAAATGAAAAACTGTTTTTT.

The chain employs TRBV28 and TRBJ1-5; unclear D gene. The germline V gene encodes CDR1 MDHEN and CDR2 SYDVKM. This CDR3 has 11 residues. V gave up 8 bases and J gave up 3 bases, with 5 bases separating them. CDR3 in DNA: TGTGCCAGCGGTGCCAATCAGCCCCAGCATTTT. Encoded protein: CASGANQPQHF.

J is TRBJ1-4 and V is TRBV5-1, with 9 positions matching TRBD1. The J segment lost 7 bases and the V segment lost 2 bases, leaving 18 bases of the junction unmatched. The CDR3 totals 19 residues. The germline V gene has CDR1 SGHRS and CDR2 YFSETQ. The CDR3 DNA is TGCGCCAGCAGCTTCCAGCCATCAAAAACAGGGGGCATAAGTGAAAAACTGTTTTTT. This encodes CASSFQPSKTGGISEKLFF.

The rearrangement uses TRBV2 and TRBJ2-3, with D hard to call. This CDR3 spans 15 amino acids. The germline V gene has CDR1 SNHLY and CDR2 FYNNEI. Trimming stripped 7 bases from V and 4 bases from J, with 18 bases between. In DNA, the CDR3 is TGTGCCAGCATTTCGCTCGAGGTTGAAGCAGATACGCAGTATTTT. This sequence encodes CASISLEVEADTQYF.

V gene TRBV28 combines with J gene TRBJ2-7, with TRBD1 matching 12 bases. Germline V CDR1 and CDR2: MDHEN, SYDVKM. The CDR3 covers 16 residues. The junction had 9 bases not matched to a gene; V was cut back by 6 bases and J by 3 bases. CDR3 region: CASRGTGGGRVYEQYF. The CDR3 DNA reads as TGTGCCAGCAGGGGGACAGGGGGCGGGAGGGTCTACGAGCAGTACTTC.